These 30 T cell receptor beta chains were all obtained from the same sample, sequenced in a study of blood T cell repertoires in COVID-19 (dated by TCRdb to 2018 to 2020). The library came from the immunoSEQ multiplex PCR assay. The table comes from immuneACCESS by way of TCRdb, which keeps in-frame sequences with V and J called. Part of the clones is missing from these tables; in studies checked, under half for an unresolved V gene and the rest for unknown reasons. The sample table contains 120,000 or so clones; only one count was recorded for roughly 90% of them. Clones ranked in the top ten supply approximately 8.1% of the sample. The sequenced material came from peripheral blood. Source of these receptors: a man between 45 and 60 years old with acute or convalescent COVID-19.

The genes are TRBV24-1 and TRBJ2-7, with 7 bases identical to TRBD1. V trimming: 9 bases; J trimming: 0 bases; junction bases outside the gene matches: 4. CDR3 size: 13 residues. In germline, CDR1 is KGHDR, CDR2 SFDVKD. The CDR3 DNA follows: TGTGCCACCTCCGGGGACAGCTCCTACGAGCAGTACTTC. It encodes CATSGDSSYEQYF.

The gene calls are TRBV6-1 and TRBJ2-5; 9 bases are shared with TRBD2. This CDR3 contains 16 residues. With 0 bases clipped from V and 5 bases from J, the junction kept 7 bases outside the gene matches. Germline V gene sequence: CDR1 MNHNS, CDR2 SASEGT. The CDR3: CASSEALAGVGETQYF. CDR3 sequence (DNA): TGTGCCAGCAGTGAAGCCTTAGCGGGAGTCGGGGAGACCCAGTACTTC.

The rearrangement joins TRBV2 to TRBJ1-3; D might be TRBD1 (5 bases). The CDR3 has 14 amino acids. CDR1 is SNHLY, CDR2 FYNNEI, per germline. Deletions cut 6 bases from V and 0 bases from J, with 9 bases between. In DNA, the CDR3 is TGTGCCAGCAGGCCTAGGGGCTCTGGAAACACCATATATTTT. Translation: CASRPRGSGNTIYF.

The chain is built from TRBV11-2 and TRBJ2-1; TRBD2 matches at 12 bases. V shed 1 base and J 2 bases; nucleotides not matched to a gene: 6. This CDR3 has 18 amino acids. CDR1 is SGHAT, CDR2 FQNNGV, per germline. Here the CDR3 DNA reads TGTGCCAGCAGCTTAGGACTAGCGGGAGAGCCCCCCTACAATGAGCAGTTCTTC. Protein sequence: CASSLGLAGEPPYNEQFF.

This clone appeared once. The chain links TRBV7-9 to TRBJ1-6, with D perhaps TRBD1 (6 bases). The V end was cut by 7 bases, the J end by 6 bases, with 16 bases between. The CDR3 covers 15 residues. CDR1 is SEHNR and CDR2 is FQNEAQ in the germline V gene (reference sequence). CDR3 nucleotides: TGTGCCAGCAAGACCAGGGGCCTGGCTAATTCACCCCTCCACTTT. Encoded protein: CASKTRGLANSPLHF.

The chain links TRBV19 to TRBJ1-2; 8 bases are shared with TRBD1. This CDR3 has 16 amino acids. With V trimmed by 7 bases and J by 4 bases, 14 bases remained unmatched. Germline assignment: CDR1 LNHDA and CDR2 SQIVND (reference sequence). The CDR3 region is CASTLQSQGAGYGYTF. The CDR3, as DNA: TGTGCCAGTACCCTACAAAGCCAGGGGGCAGGCTATGGCTACACCTTC.

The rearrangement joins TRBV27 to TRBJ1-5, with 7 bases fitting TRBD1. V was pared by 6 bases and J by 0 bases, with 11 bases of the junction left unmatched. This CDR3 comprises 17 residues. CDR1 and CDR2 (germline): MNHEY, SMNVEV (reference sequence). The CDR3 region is CASRRAEQGFSNQPQHF. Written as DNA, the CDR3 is TGTGCCAGCAGACGAGCCGAACAGGGGTTTAGCAATCAGCCCCAGCATTTT.

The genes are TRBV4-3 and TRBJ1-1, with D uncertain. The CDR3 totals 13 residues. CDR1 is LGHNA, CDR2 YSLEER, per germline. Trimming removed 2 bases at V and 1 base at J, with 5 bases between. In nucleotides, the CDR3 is TGCGCCAGCAGCCAACCAGGGAACACTGAAGCTTTCTTT. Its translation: CASSQPGNTEAFF.

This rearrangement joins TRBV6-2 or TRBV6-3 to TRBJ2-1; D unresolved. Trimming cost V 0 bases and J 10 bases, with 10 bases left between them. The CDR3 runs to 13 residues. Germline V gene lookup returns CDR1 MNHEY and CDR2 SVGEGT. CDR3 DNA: TGTGCCAGCAGTTACTCTCGGGTGCGCGAGCAGTTCTTC. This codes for CASSYSRVREQFF.

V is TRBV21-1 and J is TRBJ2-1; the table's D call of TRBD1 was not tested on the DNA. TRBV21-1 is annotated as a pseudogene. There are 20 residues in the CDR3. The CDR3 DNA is TGTGCCAGCAGCAAAGGAGGAGGACAGGGGGGGACTAGTAAGGGGTATGAGCAGTTCTTC. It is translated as CASSKGGGQGGTSKGYEQFF.

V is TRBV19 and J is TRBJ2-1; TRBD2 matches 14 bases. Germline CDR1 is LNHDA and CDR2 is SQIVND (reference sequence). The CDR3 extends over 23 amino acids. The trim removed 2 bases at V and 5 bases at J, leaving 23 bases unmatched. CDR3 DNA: TGTGCCAGTAGTATAAGAGGGGGGTTTGTGGGACTAGCGGGAGATTTCGGCCACAATGAGCAGTTCTTC. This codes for CASSIRGGFVGLAGDFGHNEQFF.

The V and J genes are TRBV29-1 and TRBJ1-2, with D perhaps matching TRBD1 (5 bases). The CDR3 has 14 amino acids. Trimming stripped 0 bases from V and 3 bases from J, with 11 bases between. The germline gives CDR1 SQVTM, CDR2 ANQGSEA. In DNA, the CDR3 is TGCAGCGTTGAAGAAACAGGAGGGTACTATGGCTACACCTTC. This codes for CSVEETGGYYGYTF.

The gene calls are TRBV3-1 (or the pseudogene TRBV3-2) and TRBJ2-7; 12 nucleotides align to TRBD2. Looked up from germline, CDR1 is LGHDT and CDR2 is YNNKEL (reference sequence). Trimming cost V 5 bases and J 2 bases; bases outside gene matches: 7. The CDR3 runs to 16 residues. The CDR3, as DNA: TGTGCCAGCAGCTATAGGACTAGCGGGACTGCCTACGAGCAGTACTTC. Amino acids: CASSYRTSGTAYEQYF.

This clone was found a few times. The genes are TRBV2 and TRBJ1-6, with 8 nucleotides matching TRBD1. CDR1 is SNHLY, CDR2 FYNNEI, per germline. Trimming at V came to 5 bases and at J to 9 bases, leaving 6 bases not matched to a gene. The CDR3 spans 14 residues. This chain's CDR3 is CASSPDRGSSPLHF. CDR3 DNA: TGTGCCAGCAGTCCCGACAGGGGAAGTTCACCCCTCCACTTT.

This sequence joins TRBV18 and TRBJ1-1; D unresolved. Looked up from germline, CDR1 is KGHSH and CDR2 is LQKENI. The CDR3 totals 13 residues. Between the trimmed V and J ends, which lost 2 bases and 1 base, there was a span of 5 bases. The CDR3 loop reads CASSPSGNTEAFF. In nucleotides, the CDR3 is TGTGCCAGCTCACCAAGCGGGAACACTGAAGCTTTCTTT.

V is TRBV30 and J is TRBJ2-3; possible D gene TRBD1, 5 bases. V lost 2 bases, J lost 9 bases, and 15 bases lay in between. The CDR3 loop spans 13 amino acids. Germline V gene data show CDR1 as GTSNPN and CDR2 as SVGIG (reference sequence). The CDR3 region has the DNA TGTGCCTGGAGTCTAAGGGGCACCGGCACGCAGTATTTT. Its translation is CAWSLRGTGTQYF. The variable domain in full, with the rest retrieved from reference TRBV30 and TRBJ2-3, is SQTIHQWPATLVQPVGSPLSLECTVEGTSNPNLYWYRQAAGRGLQLLFYSVGIGQISSEVPQNLSASRPQDRQFILSSKKLLLSDSGFYLCAWSLRGTGTQYFGPGTRLTVL.

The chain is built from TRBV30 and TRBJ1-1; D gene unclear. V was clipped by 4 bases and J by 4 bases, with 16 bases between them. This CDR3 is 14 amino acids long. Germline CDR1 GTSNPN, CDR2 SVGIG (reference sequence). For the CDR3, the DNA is TGTGCCTGGAACCTCTTATCGGCGGGCACTGAAGCTTTCTTT. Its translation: CAWNLLSAGTEAFF.

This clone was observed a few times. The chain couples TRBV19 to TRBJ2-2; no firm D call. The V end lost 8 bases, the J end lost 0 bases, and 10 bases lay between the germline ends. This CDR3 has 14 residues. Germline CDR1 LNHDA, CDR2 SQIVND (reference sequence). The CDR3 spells CASEVYANTGELFF. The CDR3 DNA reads TGTGCCAGTGAGGTTTATGCGAACACCGGGGAGCTGTTTTTT.

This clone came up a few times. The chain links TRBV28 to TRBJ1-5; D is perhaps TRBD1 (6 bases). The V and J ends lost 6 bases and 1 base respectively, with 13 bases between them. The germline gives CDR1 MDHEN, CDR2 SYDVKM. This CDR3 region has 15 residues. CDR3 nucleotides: TGTGCCAGCAGGGGACGGGACACAAGCAATCAGCCCCAGCATTTT. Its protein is CASRGRDTSNQPQHF.

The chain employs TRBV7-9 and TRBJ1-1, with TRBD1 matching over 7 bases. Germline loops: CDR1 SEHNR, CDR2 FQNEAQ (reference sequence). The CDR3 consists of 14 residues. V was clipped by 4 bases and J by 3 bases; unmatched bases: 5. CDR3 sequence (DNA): TGTGCCAGCAGCTCCAGGGGGTTGGACACTGAAGCTTTCTTT. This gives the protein CASSSRGLDTEAFF. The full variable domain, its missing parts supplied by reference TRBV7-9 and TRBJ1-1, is DTGVSQNPRHKITKRGQNVTFRCDPISEHNRLYWYRQTLGQGPEFLTYFQNEAQLEKSRLLSDRFSAERPKGSFSTLEIQRTEQGDSAMYLCASSSRGLDTEAFFGQGTRLTVV.

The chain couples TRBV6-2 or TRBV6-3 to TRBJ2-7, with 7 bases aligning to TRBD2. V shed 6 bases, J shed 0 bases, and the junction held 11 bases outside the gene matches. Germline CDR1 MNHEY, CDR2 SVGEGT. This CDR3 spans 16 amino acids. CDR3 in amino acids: CASSLGRAGSSYEQYF. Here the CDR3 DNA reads TGTGCCAGCAGCCTGGGGCGAGCGGGGAGCTCCTACGAGCAGTACTTC.

In DNA form, the CDR3 reads TGTGCCAGCAGCGCCGGCGGCCCGGGACAGGCTTACAATGAGCAGTTCTTC. As protein: CASSAGGPGQAYNEQFF. The gene calls are TRBV9 and TRBJ2-1, with 8 bases aligning to TRBD1. The CDR3 extends over 17 amino acids. Trimming at V came to 3 bases and at J to 4 bases, leaving 12 bases not matched to a gene. The V gene's germline CDR1 is SGDLS and CDR2 YYNGEE. The entire variable domain, with the rest obtained from reference TRBV9 and TRBJ2-1, is as follows: DSGVTQTPKHLITATGQRVTLRCSPRSGDLSVYWYQQSLDQGLQFLIQYYNGEERAKGNILERFSAQQFPDLHSELNLSSLELGDSALYFCASSAGGPGQAYNEQFFGPGTRLTVL.

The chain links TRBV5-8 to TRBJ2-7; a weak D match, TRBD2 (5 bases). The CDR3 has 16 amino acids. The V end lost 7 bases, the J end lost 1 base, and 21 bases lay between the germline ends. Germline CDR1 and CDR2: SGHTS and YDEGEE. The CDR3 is CASSFGLGLKSYEQYF. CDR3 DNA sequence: TGTGCCAGCTCTTTCGGACTCGGGTTGAAGTCCTACGAGCAGTACTTC.

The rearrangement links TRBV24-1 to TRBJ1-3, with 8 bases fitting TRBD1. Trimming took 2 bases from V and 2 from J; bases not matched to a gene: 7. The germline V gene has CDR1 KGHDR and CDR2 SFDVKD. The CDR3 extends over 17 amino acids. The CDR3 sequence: CATSDSRQGTTGNTIYF. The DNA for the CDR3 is TGTGCCACCAGTGATTCGCGACAGGGGACCACTGGAAACACCATATATTTT.

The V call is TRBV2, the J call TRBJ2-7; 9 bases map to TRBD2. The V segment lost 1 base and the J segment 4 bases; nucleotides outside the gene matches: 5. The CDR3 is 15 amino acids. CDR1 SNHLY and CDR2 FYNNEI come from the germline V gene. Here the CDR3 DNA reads TGTGCCAGCAGTGAAGATGGGACTAGCTGGTACGAGCAGTACTTC. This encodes CASSEDGTSWYEQYF. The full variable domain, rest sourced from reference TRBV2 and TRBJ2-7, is EPEVTQTPSHQVTQMGQEVILRCVPISNHLYFYWYRQILGQKVEFLVSFYNNEISEKSEIFDDQFSVERPDGSNFTLKIRSTKLEDSAMYFCASSEDGTSWYEQYFGPGTRLTVT.

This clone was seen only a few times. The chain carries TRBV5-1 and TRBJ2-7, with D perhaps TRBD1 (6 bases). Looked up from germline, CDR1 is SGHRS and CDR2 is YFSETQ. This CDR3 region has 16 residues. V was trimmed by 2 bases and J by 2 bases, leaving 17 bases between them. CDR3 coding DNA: TGCGCCAGCAGCTTACTCGGGACAATTGGCCCCTACGAGCAGTACTTC. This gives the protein CASSLLGTIGPYEQYF.

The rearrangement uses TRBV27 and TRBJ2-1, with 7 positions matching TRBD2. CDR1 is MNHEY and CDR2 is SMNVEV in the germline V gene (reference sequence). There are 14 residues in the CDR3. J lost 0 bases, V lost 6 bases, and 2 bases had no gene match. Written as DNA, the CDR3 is TGTGCCAGCAGCCGCGGGAGCTCCTACAATGAGCAGTTCTTC. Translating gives CASSRGSSYNEQFF.

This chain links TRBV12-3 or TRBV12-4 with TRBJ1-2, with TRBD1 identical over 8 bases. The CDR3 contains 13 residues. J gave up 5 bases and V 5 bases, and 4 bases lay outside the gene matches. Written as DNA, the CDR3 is TGTGCCAGCAGTCGCGGGACAGGTTATGGCTACACCTTC. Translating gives CASSRGTGYGYTF.

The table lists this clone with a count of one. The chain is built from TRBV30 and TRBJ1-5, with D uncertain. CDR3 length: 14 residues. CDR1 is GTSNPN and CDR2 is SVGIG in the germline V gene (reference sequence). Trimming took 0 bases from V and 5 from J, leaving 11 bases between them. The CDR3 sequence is CAWSVDQADQPQHF. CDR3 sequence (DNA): TGTGCCTGGAGTGTAGATCAGGCCGATCAGCCCCAGCATTTT.

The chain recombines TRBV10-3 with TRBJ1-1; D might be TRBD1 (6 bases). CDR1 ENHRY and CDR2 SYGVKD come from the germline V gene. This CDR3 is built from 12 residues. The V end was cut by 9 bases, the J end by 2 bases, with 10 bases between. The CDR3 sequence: CAIQGLNTEAFF. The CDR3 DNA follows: TGTGCCATACAGGGACTAAACACTGAAGCTTTCTTT.